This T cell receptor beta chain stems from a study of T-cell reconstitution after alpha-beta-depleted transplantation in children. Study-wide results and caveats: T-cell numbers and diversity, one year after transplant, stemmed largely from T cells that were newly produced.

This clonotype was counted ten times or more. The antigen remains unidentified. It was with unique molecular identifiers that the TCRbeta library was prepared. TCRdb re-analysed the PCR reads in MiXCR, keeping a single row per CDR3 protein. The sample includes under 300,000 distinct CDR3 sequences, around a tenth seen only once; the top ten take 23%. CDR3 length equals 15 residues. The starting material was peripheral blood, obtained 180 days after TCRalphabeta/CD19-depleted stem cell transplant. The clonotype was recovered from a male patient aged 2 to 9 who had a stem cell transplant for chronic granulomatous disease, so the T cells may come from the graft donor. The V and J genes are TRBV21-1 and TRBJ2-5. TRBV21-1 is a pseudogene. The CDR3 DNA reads TGTGCCAGCAGCAAGAGGAAGGCAGGTCCTCGGACCCAGTACTTC. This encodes CASSKRKAGPRTQYF.